Presented here are 27 T cell receptor beta chains from one specimen sequenced in a study of identical twins. Each CDR3 protein is one row after TCRdb ran MiXCR on the 5' RACE reads. Among fewer than 650,000 distinct CDR3 sequences, around 7.5% were seen once, and the ten largest hold roughly 1.5%. The sample was also linked to a second study, of yellow fever vaccine responses in identical twins.

Sequenced material: PBMCs. Every receptor here comes from a woman younger than 35 in good health.

This clonotype turned up a few times. The rearrangement links TRBV4-2 to TRBJ1-2; tentative D call: TRBD1 (5 bases). This CDR3 has 15 amino acids. With 0 bases removed from V and 5 bases from J, the gap between germline ends came to 13 bases. The germline gives CDR1 LGHNA, CDR2 YNFKEQ. The CDR3 coding sequence is TGTGCCAGCAGCCAAGATGTGGGGGTATCGTATGGCTACACCTTC. This sequence encodes CASSQDVGVSYGYTF.

This clonotype was recorded many times. CDR3 coding DNA: TGTGCCAGCAGCTTACGGGGCGGGAGCTCCTACAATGAGCAGTTCTTC. Its protein product is CASSLRGGSSYNEQFF. V is TRBV7-9 and J is TRBJ2-1, with 7 bases that match TRBD2. J was trimmed by 0 bases and V by 2 bases; bases with no gene match: 4. CDR1 is SEHNR and CDR2 is FQNEAQ in the germline V gene (reference sequence). The CDR3 loop spans 16 amino acids.

The chain employs TRBV12-3 or TRBV12-4 and TRBJ2-2; 8 nucleotides match TRBD1. The ends lost 5 bases at V and 4 bases at J; junction bases unmatched: 6. The CDR3 is 15 amino acids. The CDR3 bases are TGTGCCAGCAGTGCAACGACAGGGGCCACCGGGGAGCTGTTTTTT. This codes for CASSATTGATGELFF.

This clonotype was recorded a few times. The rearrangement links TRBV20-1 to TRBJ2-1; 10 bases fit TRBD2. The J segment lost 3 bases and the V segment lost 0 bases, leaving 2 bases of the junction unmatched. This CDR3 spans 15 amino acids. Germline V gene lookup returns CDR1 DFQATT and CDR2 SNEGSKA (reference sequence). The CDR3 DNA follows: TGCAGTGCTAGAGATGCTAGCGGGAGCTACAATGAGCAGTTCTTC. It encodes CSARDASGSYNEQFF.

This clonotype turned up a few times. The chain is built from TRBV7-9 and TRBJ2-1; D unresolved. The CDR3 length is 12 residues. Germline-derived CDR1 and CDR2 are SEHNR and FQNEAQ (reference sequence). V was pared by 3 bases and J by 10 bases, with 10 bases between. CDR3 loop: CASSFPGGEQFF. CDR3 in DNA: TGTGCCAGCAGCTTCCCGGGCGGAGAGCAGTTCTTC.

There are many counts of this clonotype. The chain is built from TRBV7-8 and TRBJ1-2; D is unresolved. Trimming shortened V by 1 base and J by 5 bases, and 5 bases separated the two germline ends. CDR1 is SGHVS, CDR2 FQNEAQ, per germline. There are 12 residues in the CDR3. In nucleotides, the CDR3 is TGTGCCAGCAGCTTAGATGAGTATGGCTACACCTTC. Its translation: CASSLDEYGYTF.

This clonotype occurred many times. The genes are TRBV10-1 and TRBJ2-1; D is uncertain. Per germline, CDR1 WNHNN and CDR2 SYGVQD (reference sequence). The CDR3 contains 16 residues. V shed 2 bases and J shed 2 bases, with 13 bases lying between them. CDR3 nucleotide sequence: TGCGCCAGCAGTGAGGATAGCTTGCGCGCCTACAATGAGCAGTTCTTC. The encoded protein is CASSEDSLRAYNEQFF.

This clonotype was detected once. A read error may explain this, as a much larger clone is one base away. The gene calls are TRBV14 and TRBJ2-2, with a possible D match to TRBD2 (7 bases). V was pared by 5 bases and J by 6 bases, with 19 bases between. The germline CDR1 and CDR2 sequences are SGHDN and FVKESK. The CDR3 has 16 residues. CDR3 loop: CASSSRVAGASGELFF. CDR3 in DNA: TGTGCCAGCAGCTCACGCGTTGCGGGGGCCTCCGGGGAGCTGTTTTTT.

The chain joins TRBV27 to TRBJ2-2, with D possibly being TRBD1 (6 bases). The V gene's germline CDR1 is MNHEY and CDR2 SMNVEV (reference sequence). Trimming took 4 bases from V and 3 from J, leaving 15 bases between them. The CDR3 has 16 residues. CDR3 DNA: TGTGCCAGCAGTTACTACAGACAGGAATACACCGGGGAGCTGTTTTTT. Amino acid sequence: CASSYYRQEYTGELFF.

The table lists this clonotype with a few counts. V gene TRBV5-1 combines with J gene TRBJ1-6, with 8 bases lining up with TRBD1. The CDR3 extends over 14 amino acids. J gave up 9 bases and V 0 bases, and 2 bases lay outside the gene matches. Germline V CDR1 and CDR2: SGHRS, YFSETQ. CDR3 protein: CASSLEQGGSPLHF. The CDR3 DNA reads TGCGCCAGCAGCTTGGAACAGGGGGGTTCACCCCTCCACTTT. The full variable domain, in which reference TRBV5-1 and TRBJ1-6 provide the parts outside the CDR3, is KAGVTQTPRYLIKTRGQQVTLSCSPISGHRSVSWYQQTPGQGLQFLFEYFSETQRNKGNFPGRFSGRQFSNSRSEMNVSTLELGDSALYLCASSLEQGGSPLHFGNGTRLTVT.

This clonotype was observed a handful of times. This chain joins TRBV2 and TRBJ2-7, with 7 bases matching TRBD2. The CDR3 consists of 15 residues. Germline-derived CDR1 and CDR2 are SNHLY and FYNNEI. The junction had 5 bases not matched to a gene; V was cut back by 1 base and J by 2 bases. This CDR3 is CASSEGGGPTYEQYF. As DNA, the CDR3 is TGTGCCAGCAGTGAAGGGGGAGGGCCAACCTACGAGCAGTACTTC.

In its sample, this clonotype was seen a few times. The chain joins TRBV4-1 to TRBJ2-2; the D is unclear. CDR1 and CDR2 from the germline V gene are MGHRA and YSYEKL. CDR3 length equals 16 residues. Trimming left V 1 base short and J 6 bases short, with 15 bases between. The CDR3 sequence: CASSQVSRVKAGELFF. The CDR3 DNA follows: TGCGCCAGCAGCCAAGTATCTAGGGTCAAAGCCGGGGAGCTGTTTTTT.

In its sample, this clonotype was seen a few times. The V and J genes are TRBV7-3 and TRBJ1-1; TRBD1 matches at 7 bases. Germline V gives CDR1 SGHTA, CDR2 FQGTGA. V was clipped by 1 base and J by 1 base; unmatched bases: 3. The CDR3 runs 15 residues. CDR3 region: CASSLMAGGNTEAFF. CDR3 in DNA: TGTGCCAGCAGCTTAATGGCAGGGGGGAACACTGAAGCTTTCTTT.

This clonotype has ten or more counts. The V gene is TRBV14, the J gene TRBJ1-6; D remains unclear. The CDR3 loop spans 15 amino acids. Looked up from germline, CDR1 is SGHDN and CDR2 is FVKESK. V was shortened by 1 base and J by 7 bases, with 11 bases between the two germline ends. CDR3 coding DNA: TGTGCCAGCAGCCAAGGCCAGACTTGGAATTCACCCCTCCACTTT. Amino acids: CASSQGQTWNSPLHF.

In its sample, this clonotype was seen many times. The chain is built from TRBV12-3 or TRBV12-4 and TRBJ1-1, with D possibly matching TRBD1 (6 bases). Trimming removed 5 bases from V and 1 base from J, with 11 bases in between. The CDR3 runs to 14 residues. The chain's CDR3 is CASSMAGANTEAFF. DNA of the CDR3: TGTGCCAGCAGTATGGCGGGGGCGAACACTGAAGCTTTCTTT.

This clonotype was observed a few times. V usage is TRBV28 and J usage is TRBJ2-1, with D hard to call. The CDR3 length is 15 residues. Germline CDR1 reads MDHEN; CDR2 reads SYDVKM. V was cut by 2 bases and J by 6 bases, with 14 bases left in between. In nucleotides, the CDR3 is TGTGCCAGCAGTTTAGAACCGCCTAGATCCAATGAGCAGTTCTTC. Protein sequence: CASSLEPPRSNEQFF.

The V call is TRBV5-5, the J call TRBJ1-4; D remains unclear. The V gene's germline CDR1 is SGHKS and CDR2 YYEKEE (reference sequence). Trimming took off 2 bases at V and 10 bases at J, with 15 bases between the two ends. The CDR3 has 14 amino acids. In nucleotides, the CDR3 is TGTGCCAGCAGCTTTACAACGCGGGATGGAAAACTGTTTTTT. It specifies CASSFTTRDGKLFF.

At least ten counts were recorded for this clonotype. The V call is TRBV5-5, the J call TRBJ1-4, with D possibly TRBD1 on 5 matching bases. V lost 0 bases and J 10 bases, leaving 13 bases between the germline ends. Germline lookup yields CDR1 SGHKS and CDR2 YYEKEE (reference sequence). The CDR3 consists of 14 residues. CDR3 region: CASSLVQGNGKLFF. The CDR3 DNA reads TGTGCCAGCAGCTTGGTTCAGGGTAACGGAAAACTGTTTTTT. Looking up the rest from reference TRBV5-5 and TRBJ1-4 gives the full variable domain: DAGVTQSPTHLIKTRGQQVTLRCSPISGHKSVSWYQQVLGQGPQFIFQYYEKEERGRGNFPDRFSARQFPNYSSELNVNALLLGDSALYLCASSLVQGNGKLFFGSGTQLSVL.

This clonotype was seen at least ten times. The CDR3 DNA sequence: TGCAGTGCTAGATCGGACAGGGGGCGCATTGGCTACACCTTC. It yields the protein CSARSDRGRIGYTF. The gene calls are TRBV20-1 and TRBJ1-2; 11 nucleotides match TRBD1. Germline CDR1 is DFQATT and CDR2 is SNEGSKA (reference sequence). This CDR3 region has 14 residues. V lost 2 bases, J lost 7 bases, and 6 bases stayed unmatched.

There are a few counts of this clonotype. This chain's CDR3 is CASSPIRGQFTGELFF. CDR3 bases: TGTGCCAGCAGTCCCATCCGTGGGCAGTTCACCGGGGAGCTGTTTTTT. This chain links TRBV12-3 or TRBV12-4 with TRBJ2-2; D not resolved. With 5 bases removed from V and 4 bases from J, the gap between germline ends came to 17 bases. The CDR3 loop spans 16 amino acids.

This clonotype was picked up many times. V is TRBV6-5 and J is TRBJ2-1; 9 positions agree with TRBD2. The CDR3 has 18 residues. Germline trimming cut 0 bases from V and 0 bases from J; bases unmatched to any gene: 6. CDR1 MNHEY and CDR2 SVGAGI come from the germline V gene. CDR3: CASSYSGLAGRSYNEQFF. The CDR3 DNA follows: TGTGCCAGCAGTTACTCTGGCCTAGCGGGACGCTCCTACAATGAGCAGTTCTTC.

The chain uses TRBV27 and TRBJ2-1, with 8 bases that match TRBD2. The ends lost 8 bases at V and 10 bases at J; junction bases unmatched: 4. This CDR3 is 11 amino acids long. CDR1 and CDR2 (germline): MNHEY, SMNVEV (reference sequence). The CDR3 DNA follows: TGTGCCAGCTCGGGAGGGATGGAGCAGTTCTTC. It codes for CASSGGMEQFF.

This clonotype appeared many times. This rearrangement joins TRBV4-1 to TRBJ2-3; tentative D call: TRBD2 (5 bases). The CDR3 has 13 residues. Germline values: CDR1 MGHRA, CDR2 YSYEKL. The V end was cut by 4 bases, the J end by 5 bases, with 10 bases between. CDR3 DNA sequence: TGCGCCAGCAGCCGCTCCGAGGGAGATACGCAGTATTTT. As protein: CASSRSEGDTQYF.

This clonotype was recorded many times. The V and J genes are TRBV12-3 or TRBV12-4 and TRBJ2-5; 8 bases match TRBD2. V was pared by 6 bases and J by 2 bases, with 5 bases of the junction left unmatched. The CDR3 length is 14 residues. Here the CDR3 reads CASSKGLAQETQYF. CDR3 nucleotide sequence: TGTGCCAGCAGCAAAGGACTAGCACAAGAGACCCAGTACTTC.

This clonotype has at least ten counts. This chain connects TRBV9 to TRBJ2-1; 8 bases line up with TRBD2. Germline trimming cut 1 base from V and 2 bases from J; bases unmatched to any gene: 2. Looked up from germline, CDR1 is SGDLS and CDR2 is YYNGEE. The length of the CDR3 is 15 residues. In DNA form, the CDR3 reads TGTGCCAGCAGCGTAACTAGCGGACCCTACAATGAGCAGTTCTTC. Protein product: CASSVTSGPYNEQFF.

This rearrangement joins TRBV12-3 or TRBV12-4 to TRBJ2-2; 10 nucleotides align to TRBD1. CDR3 size: 16 residues. Trimming took 3 bases from V and 4 from J; bases not matched to a gene: 5. The CDR3 is CASSLGTGVSTGELFF. CDR3 DNA: TGTGCCAGCAGTTTGGGGACAGGGGTTTCCACCGGGGAGCTGTTTTTT.

The chain couples TRBV5-5 to TRBJ2-2, with 11 positions matching TRBD1. CDR1 is SGHKS and CDR2 is YYEKEE in the germline V gene (reference sequence). CDR3 length: 15 residues. Trimming took 2 bases from V and 8 from J; bases not matched to a gene: 5. CDR3 protein: CASSFGTGGRGELFF. DNA for the CDR3: TGTGCCAGCAGCTTTGGGACAGGGGGGCGAGGGGAGCTGTTTTTT.